A selection of T cell receptor beta chains follows, all from one sample in a study of T cell responses to AZD1222 COVID-19 vaccine. The method was immunoSEQ multiplex PCR; TCRdb's version includes in-frame clones alone and lacks a portion of them. The sample lists 120,000 or so clones, 92% occurring once. The source was peripheral blood, collected on day 0 of AZD1222 vaccination. These receptors were collected from an adult in good health. Both conserved end residues are part of each CDR3.

TRBJ2-4	TRBV20-1	CSASGQSKNIQYF
TRBJ1-2	TRBV19	CASNRGGRYDYGYTF
TRBJ1-1	TRBV9	CASGPWTGETEAFF
TRBJ2-3	TRBV28	CASSFSVRVTDTQYF
TRBJ1-5	TRBV15	CATSRDLQNGRPQHF
TRBJ1-1	TRBV5-1	CASSWKGPGQGAEAFF
TRBJ2-7	TRBV6-1	CASSAAAWGLSYEQYF
TRBJ1-5	TRBV27	CASSSDRFNQPQHF
TRBJ1-1	TRBV7-9	CASSLVGYRGGAFF
TRBJ2-3	TRBV9	CASSVVGDTDTQYF
TRBJ2-3	TRBV11-2	CASSSGGTSGTTDTQYF
TRBJ1-5	TRBV12-3/TRBV12-4	CASSLQEAQPQHF
TRBJ2-7	TRBV5-4	CASSPPGGEQYF
TRBJ2-1	TRBV12-5	CASGREGWGREFF
TRBJ2-5	TRBV24-1	CATSVNRGTQETQYF
TRBJ2-7	TRBV10-1	CASSDPPGQGRYEQYF
TRBJ1-6	TRBV4-1	CASSQDWTGGSPLHF
TRBJ1-2	TRBV19	CASSIDRGTVSYGYTF
TRBJ1-1	TRBV3-1/TRBV3-2	CASSHADRGAFF
TRBJ2-4	TRBV6-2/TRBV6-3	CASSPLAGPMDIQYF
TRBJ2-1	TRBV14	CASSPRTSSNEQFF
TRBJ1-1	TRBV24-1	CATRGDGEAFF
TRBJ2-1	TRBV7-9	CASSAREDLYNEQFF
TRBJ1-2	TRBV30	CAWSVVQGGGYTF
TRBJ1-2	TRBV5-4	CASSWDRGDYGYTF
TRBJ1-2	TRBV6-5	CASSKGYGYTF
TRBJ1-1	TRBV14	CASSQIAGTGRAFF
TRBJ1-5	TRBV30	CAWSTGANQPQHF
TRBJ1-2	TRBV6-2/TRBV6-3	CASSAFDGYTF
TRBJ2-1	TRBV11-2	CASSTTGRHNEQFF
TRBJ2-1	TRBV5-1	CASSLTPGERQFF
TRBJ2-7	TRBV27	CASSLYGTGVYEQYF
TRBJ1-2	TRBV6-1	CASSELGHYGYTF
TRBJ1-2	TRBV2	CASLGQGPGYTF
TRBJ1-1	TRBV3-1/TRBV3-2	CASSSRGEKAFF
TRBJ2-7	TRBV29-1	CSVGVGSDEQYF
TRBJ1-5	TRBV5-8	CASSLASGSYSNQPQHF
TRBJ2-2	TRBV30	CALSGVKTGELFF
TRBJ2-5	TRBV2	CASSAQTSQETQYF
TRBJ2-5	TRBV5-1	CASRRLPEQETQYF
TRBJ1-1	TRBV7-2	CASSLDGGTEAFF
TRBJ1-5	TRBV19	CASRDSGGNQPQHF
TRBJ1-1	TRBV19	CASSHTGVRNTEAFF
TRBJ1-1	TRBV19	CASGVSMNTEAFF
TRBJ2-3	TRBV5-8	CASSLGQPKFTDTQYF
TRBJ2-1	TRBV30	CAWSPVSRGPNEQFF
TRBJ1-1	TRBV5-5	CASSPGGIPGTEAFF